Listed below are T cell receptor beta chains from one sample, sequenced in a study of blood T cell repertoires in COVID-19. Repertoires were generated with immunoSEQ multiplex PCR, while TCRdb's copy carries only in-frame clones and drops some. This sample has roughly 100,000 clones, with around 90% found just once. Input material: peripheral blood. Receptors were obtained from a man in his forties or fifties with active or convalescent COVID-19. Each CDR3 is given with its conserved first and last residue. The D gene is left open where the match is weak. The size of a clone is reported for some rows only, either as once, few or many, or as a class for expanded clones.

CDR3nt: TGTGCCAGCAATATCGGACAGGGCCGGGCAGATACGCAGTATTTT; CDR3aa: CASNIGQGRADTQYF; abundance: .; d_gene: TRBD1; j_gene: TRBJ2-3; v_gene: TRBV6-5
CDR3nt: TGCGCCAGCAGCCCGAGGGTTAGCGGGCGCTTGGGGAATGAGCAGTTCTTC; CDR3aa: CASSPRVSGRLGNEQFF; abundance: .; d_gene: TRBD2; j_gene: TRBJ2-1; v_gene: TRBV5-1
CDR3nt: TGTGCCACCAGTGTGAACAGCAATGAGCAGTTCTTC; CDR3aa: CATSVNSNEQFF; abundance: .; d_gene: .; j_gene: TRBJ2-1; v_gene: TRBV24-1
CDR3nt: TGTGCCAGCAGTGAATATGAAGGGTCGGGACAGATATATGGCTACACCTTC; CDR3aa: CASSEYEGSGQIYGYTF; abundance: .; d_gene: TRBD1; j_gene: TRBJ1-2; v_gene: TRBV25-1
CDR3nt: TGTGCCAGCAGCCTACACAGGGATCGCAATCAGCCCCAGCATTTT; CDR3aa: CASSLHRDRNQPQHF; abundance: .; d_gene: .; j_gene: TRBJ1-5; v_gene: TRBV7-2
CDR3nt: TGCAGCGTTGAAGAGGGTTCGGGCTATGGCTACACCTTC; CDR3aa: CSVEEGSGYGYTF; abundance: .; d_gene: .; j_gene: TRBJ1-2; v_gene: TRBV29-1
CDR3nt: TGTGCCAGCAACACAGGGGGGGGGCGATCTAGTAATGAGCAGTTCTTC; CDR3aa: CASNTGGGRSSNEQFF; abundance: .; d_gene: .; j_gene: TRBJ2-1; v_gene: TRBV28
CDR3nt: TGTGCCAGCAGTTCCGGGACTAGCACAGATACGCAGTATTTT; CDR3aa: CASSSGTSTDTQYF; abundance: .; d_gene: .; j_gene: TRBJ2-3; v_gene: TRBV2
CDR3nt: TGTGCCAGCAGCTTAGGCAGCTCTGGAAACACCATATATTTT; CDR3aa: CASSLGSSGNTIYF; abundance: .; d_gene: .; j_gene: TRBJ1-3; v_gene: TRBV7-9
CDR3nt: TGTGCCAGCAGCCAGAGGCCGATGGGGACCCAGTACTTC; CDR3aa: CASSQRPMGTQYF; abundance: .; d_gene: .; j_gene: TRBJ2-5; v_gene: TRBV12-3/TRBV12-4
CDR3nt: TGTGCCAGCAGCCAGTTGGGTGGGGGGAACACCATATATTTT; CDR3aa: CASSQLGGGNTIYF; abundance: .; d_gene: .; j_gene: TRBJ1-3; v_gene: TRBV7-8
CDR3nt: TGTGCCAGCAGTCCGGGGGGCGTAGTAATCGAGACCCAGTACTTC; CDR3aa: CASSPGGVVIETQYF; abundance: .; d_gene: .; j_gene: TRBJ2-5; v_gene: TRBV2
CDR3nt: TGTGCCATCAGATCCGGGACAGGGAACACCGGGGAGCTGTTTTTT; CDR3aa: CAIRSGTGNTGELFF; abundance: .; d_gene: TRBD1; j_gene: TRBJ2-2; v_gene: TRBV10-3
CDR3nt: TGTGCCAGCAGCCTATACAGTTATGGCTACACCTTC; CDR3aa: CASSLYSYGYTF; abundance: .; d_gene: .; j_gene: TRBJ1-2; v_gene: TRBV5-6
CDR3nt: TGCGCCAGCAGCCAACAAAAGCCCGGGACAGGTGGCACAGATACGCAGTATTTT; CDR3aa: CASSQQKPGTGGTDTQYF; abundance: .; d_gene: TRBD1; j_gene: TRBJ2-3; v_gene: TRBV4-1
CDR3nt: TGTGCCAGCAGTATGACTAGCAGGAATGAGCAGTTCTTC; CDR3aa: CASSMTSRNEQFF; abundance: .; d_gene: TRBD2; j_gene: TRBJ2-1; v_gene: TRBV12-3/TRBV12-4
CDR3nt: TGTGCCAGTAGTACCCGGGGAGGGGGGAACACTGAAGCTTTCTTT; CDR3aa: CASSTRGGGNTEAFF; abundance: .; d_gene: .; j_gene: TRBJ1-1; v_gene: TRBV19
CDR3nt: TGCGCCAGCAGCCAAGCCAGCGGGGGGTCTATGGATACGCAGTATTTT; CDR3aa: CASSQASGGSMDTQYF; abundance: .; d_gene: TRBD2; j_gene: TRBJ2-3; v_gene: TRBV4-3
CDR3nt: TGTGCCAGCAGCTATCTCCCCTTCGTAGCGGGGGGCCCAGATACGCAGTATTTT; CDR3aa: CASSYLPFVAGGPDTQYF; abundance: .; d_gene: TRBD2; j_gene: TRBJ2-3; v_gene: TRBV7-9
CDR3nt: TGTGCCAGTAGTACGGGCACTGAAGCTTTCTTT; CDR3aa: CASSTGTEAFF; abundance: .; d_gene: .; j_gene: TRBJ1-1; v_gene: TRBV19
CDR3nt: TGTGCCATCGCCAAAGCGGAGGGGGCGGGTGAAGCTTTCTTT; CDR3aa: CAIAKAEGAGEAFF; abundance: .; d_gene: TRBD1; j_gene: TRBJ1-1; v_gene: TRBV10-3
CDR3nt: TGTGCCAGCAGGGCCCGGGAATACAATGAGCAGTTCTTC; CDR3aa: CASRAREYNEQFF; abundance: once; d_gene: .; j_gene: TRBJ2-1; v_gene: TRBV6-5
CDR3nt: TGTGCCAGCAGCCCACGACTCTTGACAGGGTCTGGAAACACCATATATTTT; CDR3aa: CASSPRLLTGSGNTIYF; abundance: .; d_gene: TRBD1; j_gene: TRBJ1-3; v_gene: TRBV7-6
CDR3nt: TGTGCCAGCAGCCACGGAGGGAACTATGGCTACACCTTC; CDR3aa: CASSHGGNYGYTF; abundance: .; d_gene: .; j_gene: TRBJ1-2; v_gene: TRBV25-1
CDR3nt: TGTGCCAGCAGCTTAGCTCGGGGACAGGGCTTTGAGCAGTTCTTC; CDR3aa: CASSLARGQGFEQFF; abundance: .; d_gene: TRBD1; j_gene: TRBJ2-1; v_gene: TRBV11-2
CDR3nt: TGTGCCAGCAGCTTCACAGGGGTTTCCTATGGCTACACCTTC; CDR3aa: CASSFTGVSYGYTF; abundance: .; d_gene: TRBD1; j_gene: TRBJ1-2; v_gene: TRBV11-2
CDR3nt: TGTGCCAGTAGTATGGAGGTTAGCCGGGAGCTGTTTTTT; CDR3aa: CASSMEVSRELFF; abundance: .; d_gene: .; j_gene: TRBJ2-2; v_gene: TRBV19
CDR3nt: TGCGCCAGCAGCCAACAGACTAGCGGGGGGAAAGAGACCCAGTACTTC; CDR3aa: CASSQQTSGGKETQYF; abundance: once; d_gene: TRBD2; j_gene: TRBJ2-5; v_gene: TRBV4-3
CDR3nt: TGTGCCAGCAGCTACGTCGGGACAGATAAACAAGAGACCCAGTACTTC; CDR3aa: CASSYVGTDKQETQYF; abundance: .; d_gene: TRBD1; j_gene: TRBJ2-5; v_gene: TRBV7-2
CDR3nt: TGTGCCAGCAGTGAGACAGGGGGCCCCAATCAGCCCCAGCATTTT; CDR3aa: CASSETGGPNQPQHF; abundance: once; d_gene: TRBD1; j_gene: TRBJ1-5; v_gene: TRBV28
CDR3nt: TGTGCCAGCAGCAAACAGGGGGCGAACACTGAAGCTTTCTTT; CDR3aa: CASSKQGANTEAFF; abundance: .; d_gene: TRBD1; j_gene: TRBJ1-1; v_gene: TRBV7-8
CDR3nt: TGTGCCAGCATAGGACAGGGGGGTACCGGGGAGCTGTTTTTT; CDR3aa: CASIGQGGTGELFF; abundance: .; d_gene: TRBD1; j_gene: TRBJ2-2; v_gene: TRBV25-1
CDR3nt: TGCAGCGTTGAGAAGACAGCGAACACTGAAGCTTTCTTT; CDR3aa: CSVEKTANTEAFF; abundance: .; d_gene: .; j_gene: TRBJ1-1; v_gene: TRBV29-1
CDR3nt: TGCGCCAGCAGCTTGGAAGGGGGAGGGAGCAATCAGCCCCAGCATTTT; CDR3aa: CASSLEGGGSNQPQHF; abundance: .; d_gene: .; j_gene: TRBJ1-5; v_gene: TRBV5-1
CDR3nt: TGTGCCAGTAAGGACACGTCCGTCGACGAGCAGTACTTC; CDR3aa: CASKDTSVDEQYF; abundance: .; d_gene: .; j_gene: TRBJ2-7; v_gene: TRBV19
CDR3nt: TGTGCCAGCAGTGAAGCCGGGACAGGCCTCAATCAGCCCCAGCATTTT; CDR3aa: CASSEAGTGLNQPQHF; abundance: .; d_gene: TRBD1; j_gene: TRBJ1-5; v_gene: TRBV6-1
CDR3nt: TGTGCCAGCAGGTCCGGGACAGGTGTTCAGCCCCAGCATTTT; CDR3aa: CASRSGTGVQPQHF; abundance: .; d_gene: TRBD1; j_gene: TRBJ1-5; v_gene: TRBV6-5
CDR3nt: TGTGCCAGCACCCCGGGACAGGTTACGATAACAGATACGCAGTATTTT; CDR3aa: CASTPGQVTITDTQYF; abundance: .; d_gene: TRBD1; j_gene: TRBJ2-3; v_gene: TRBV5-8
CDR3nt: TGTGCCAGTAGTATAGGGACAGGCGGATCCTACGAGCAGTACTTC; CDR3aa: CASSIGTGGSYEQYF; abundance: .; d_gene: TRBD1; j_gene: TRBJ2-7; v_gene: TRBV19
CDR3nt: TGTGCCAGCAGCCCTACAGGGGGCCTAGGGCAGTATTTT; CDR3aa: CASSPTGGLGQYF; abundance: .; d_gene: TRBD1; j_gene: TRBJ2-3; v_gene: TRBV7-8
CDR3nt: TGTGCCAGCAGTCCTTCGGGCGGGCCTGCAACTAATGAAAAACTGTTTTTT; CDR3aa: CASSPSGGPATNEKLFF; abundance: .; d_gene: .; j_gene: TRBJ1-4; v_gene: TRBV28
CDR3nt: TGCGCCAGCAGCTTGGACCAGGCGAACACTGAAGCTTTCTTT; CDR3aa: CASSLDQANTEAFF; abundance: .; d_gene: .; j_gene: TRBJ1-1; v_gene: TRBV5-1
CDR3nt: TGTGCCAGCAGGGGGGCAGGGAAAGGCTATGGCTACACCTTC; CDR3aa: CASRGAGKGYGYTF; abundance: .; d_gene: .; j_gene: TRBJ1-2; v_gene: TRBV28
CDR3nt: TGCAGTGCTAGAATCGGGAATGAGCAGTTCTTC; CDR3aa: CSARIGNEQFF; abundance: .; d_gene: .; j_gene: TRBJ2-1; v_gene: TRBV20-1
CDR3nt: TGTGCCAGCAGCTTATCTGGGACTAATCAGCCCCAGCATTTT; CDR3aa: CASSLSGTNQPQHF; abundance: .; d_gene: .; j_gene: TRBJ1-5; v_gene: TRBV7-9
CDR3nt: TGCGCCAGCAGCGGTAGGGTCGGGACAGCGCAAGAGACCCAGTACTTC; CDR3aa: CASSGRVGTAQETQYF; abundance: .; d_gene: TRBD1; j_gene: TRBJ2-5; v_gene: TRBV5-1
CDR3nt: TGTGCCAGTAGTACCGGGACAGGGGTTGTCACTGAAGCTTTCTTT; CDR3aa: CASSTGTGVVTEAFF; abundance: .; d_gene: TRBD1; j_gene: TRBJ1-1; v_gene: TRBV19
CDR3nt: TGCAGTGCTAGAAGCGGGCACGAGCAGTACTTC; CDR3aa: CSARSGHEQYF; abundance: few; d_gene: .; j_gene: TRBJ2-7; v_gene: TRBV20-1
CDR3nt: TGTGCCACCAGTGAGGCCGGGACTAGATGGGATGAGCAGTTCTTC; CDR3aa: CATSEAGTRWDEQFF; abundance: .; d_gene: TRBD2; j_gene: TRBJ2-1; v_gene: TRBV24-1